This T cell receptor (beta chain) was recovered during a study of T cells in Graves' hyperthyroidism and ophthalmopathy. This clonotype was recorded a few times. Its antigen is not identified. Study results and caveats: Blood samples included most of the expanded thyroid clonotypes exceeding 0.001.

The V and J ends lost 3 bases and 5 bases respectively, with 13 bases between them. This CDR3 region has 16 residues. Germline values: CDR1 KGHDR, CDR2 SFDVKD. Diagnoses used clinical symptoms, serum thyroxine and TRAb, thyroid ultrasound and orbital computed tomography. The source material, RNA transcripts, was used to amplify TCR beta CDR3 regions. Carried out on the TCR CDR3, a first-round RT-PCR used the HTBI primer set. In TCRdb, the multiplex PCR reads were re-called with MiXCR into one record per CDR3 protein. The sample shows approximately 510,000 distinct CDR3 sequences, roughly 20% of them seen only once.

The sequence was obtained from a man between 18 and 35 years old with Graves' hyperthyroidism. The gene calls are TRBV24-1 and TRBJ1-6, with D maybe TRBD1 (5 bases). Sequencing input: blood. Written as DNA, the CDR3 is TGTGCCACCAGTGATAATGGGGCCGGGGATAATTCACCCCTCCACTTT. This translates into CATSDNGAGDNSPLHF.